This T cell receptor beta chain was retrieved from a study of cytomegalovirus exposure and HLA in healthy donors. General observations from the study: The study assumed roughly uniform donor sequencing depth for presence/absence analyses. From TCR beta sequences, most subjects' HLA-A and HLA-B alleles were reportedly predicted accurately. Donors belonging to an Asian-associated ancestry cluster reportedly showed fewer N-insertions in productive TCRs than the 666-donor mean, according to what a later analysis found. Later on, an analysis showed TCR association rates differing by HLA locus, with DRB1 the most and HLA-C the fewest.

For this clone: Its target is unknown.

With 60 Vbeta and 13 Jbeta primers, the PCR was carried out. Data came from immunoSEQ multiplex PCR; TCRdb stores just in-frame clones and leaves some out. The sample records fewer than 110,000 clones, 76% being singletons. The germline V gene encodes CDR1 SEHNR and CDR2 FQNEAQ (reference sequence). CDR3 length equals 14 residues. The V gene end was trimmed by 5 bases and the J gene end by 5 bases; junction bases not matched to a gene: 6. This TCR derives from a woman aged 18-30 years in good health and CMV-seropositive. Material for sequencing was PBMCs. The chain is built from TRBV7-9 and TRBJ2-1; 7 nucleotides line up with TRBD1. The CDR3 spells CASSRPGQHNEQFF. CDR3 nucleotides: TGTGCCAGCAGCCGACCGGGACAGCACAATGAGCAGTTCTTC. The full variable domain, in which reference TRBV7-9 and TRBJ2-1 provide the parts outside the CDR3, is DTGVSQNPRHKITKRGQNVTFRCDPISEHNRLYWYRQTLGQGPEFLTYFQNEAQLEKSRLLSDRFSAERPKGSFSTLEIQRTEQGDSAMYLCASSRPGQHNEQFFGPGTRLTVL.